These 31 T cell receptor beta chains were sequenced from one sample in a study of identical twins. TCRdb re-derived calls from the 5' RACE reads in MiXCR, one entry per CDR3 protein. Found here are 1.5 million to 2 million distinct CDR3 sequences, about 32% of them singletons; the top ten hold more than 0.25%. The sample consisted of cord blood. Every receptor here comes from a newborn girl in good health.

The rearrangement joins TRBV18 to TRBJ2-3; D tentatively reads TRBD1 or TRBD2 (5 bases each). The CDR3 length is 17 residues. V gave up 3 bases and J gave up 0 bases, with 16 bases separating them. CDR1 and CDR2 (germline): KGHSH, LQKENI. CDR3 protein: CASSPVFFRDSTDTQYF. CDR3 nucleotides: TGTGCCAGCTCACCGGTATTCTTCCGGGACAGCACAGATACGCAGTATTTT.

To note about this clonotype: This may be a read error, as it is one base from a much larger clone. The chain recombines TRBV7-2 with TRBJ2-3; a weak D match, TRBD2 (6 bases). The germline V gene has CDR1 SGHTA and CDR2 FQGNSA. This CDR3 is built from 15 residues. V lost 5 bases and J lost 4, with 16 bases in between. This CDR3 reads CASSLGLLSADTQYF. The CDR3 coding sequence is TGTGCCAGCAGCCTGGGACTCCTAAGCGCAGATACGCAGTATTTT.

This sequence joins TRBV3-1 and TRBJ2-3, with no clear D. The V and J ends lost 1 base and 3 bases respectively, with 8 bases between them. CDR1 and CDR2 from the germline V gene are LGHDT and YNNKEL (reference sequence). The CDR3 runs to 14 residues. The chain's CDR3 is CASSQVLETDTQYF. The DNA of the CDR3 is TGTGCCAGCAGCCAAGTTCTTGAGACAGATACGCAGTATTTT.

The rearrangement uses TRBV5-1 and TRBJ2-4; D perhaps matches TRBD1 (5 bases). The J call may be wrong; the DNA end is better matched by TRBJ2-7. The CDR3 sequence is 13 residues long. Germline CDR1 and CDR2: SGHRS and YFSETQ. The CDR3 spells CASSSPTRDEQYF. The CDR3, as DNA: TGCGCCAGCAGCTCTCCGACCAGGGACGAGCAGTACTTC.

This clonotype was detected once. The genes are TRBV20-1 and TRBJ2-3, with unresolved D. Trimming took 0 bases from V and 4 from J, leaving 14 bases between them. CDR3 length equals 15 residues. Germline CDR1 is DFQATT and CDR2 is SNEGSKA (reference sequence). The CDR3 sequence: CSARDRRLRADTQYF. CDR3 bases: TGCAGTGCTAGAGATCGGCGCCTAAGGGCAGATACGCAGTATTTT.

There are a few counts of this clonotype. The J gene is TRBJ2-7, the V gene TRBV27; the D is unclear. V gave up 0 bases and J gave up 2 bases, with 14 bases separating them. Germline lookup yields CDR1 MNHEY and CDR2 SMNVEV (reference sequence). CDR3 length equals 16 residues. The CDR3 spells CASSLSLGRMAYEQYF. As DNA, the CDR3 is TGTGCCAGCAGTTTATCCCTCGGACGGATGGCCTACGAGCAGTACTTC.

This clonotype has only a few counts. The rearrangement joins TRBV3-1 to TRBJ2-7; D possibly corresponds to TRBD1 (6 bases). Trimming took 0 bases from V and 2 from J, leaving 14 bases between them. The CDR3 contains 16 residues. Germline V gene sequence: CDR1 LGHDT, CDR2 YNNKEL (reference sequence). CDR3 amino acids: CASSQDGGPTTYEQYF. CDR3 DNA sequence: TGTGCCAGCAGCCAAGATGGGGGCCCTACCACCTACGAGCAGTACTTC.

Points on this clonotype: The junction and the germline gene differ at one end; a read error may be behind it. The V and J genes are TRBV4-1 and TRBJ2-2; a weak D match, TRBD2 (5 bases). The CDR3 covers 17 residues. CDR1 and CDR2 from the germline V gene are MGHRA and YSYEKL. The CDR3 loop is CASSQEVYLGDTGELFF. For the CDR3, the DNA is TGCGCCAGCAGCCAAGAAGTTTACCTAGGAGATACCGGGGAGTTGTTTTTT.

This clonotype was recorded once. This chain connects TRBV2 to TRBJ2-1; the D is unclear. Germline loops: CDR1 SNHLY, CDR2 FYNNEI. The CDR3 totals 16 residues. V was clipped by 5 bases and J by 2 bases, with 16 bases between them. Here the CDR3 reads CASSSWGLVPYNEQFF. CDR3 sequence (DNA): TGTGCCAGCAGTAGTTGGGGTTTGGTGCCCTACAATGAGCAGTTCTTC.

V is TRBV6-6 and J is TRBJ2-5, with 11 bases matching TRBD2. J gave up 11 bases and V 5 bases, and 16 bases lay outside the gene matches. This CDR3 has 16 amino acids. Germline-derived CDR1 and CDR2 are MNHNY and SVGAGI (reference sequence). CDR3 amino acids: CASSALLAGVYNEQYF. CDR3 coding DNA: TGTGCCAGCAGTGCCCTACTAGCGGGAGTGTACAATGAGCAGTACTTC.

This clonotype was detected only a few times. The V gene is TRBV20-1, the J gene TRBJ1-2, with D possibly matching TRBD1 (5 bases). V was cut by 0 bases and J by 8 bases, with 25 bases left in between. Germline values: CDR1 DFQATT, CDR2 SNEGSKA (reference sequence). This CDR3 has 17 amino acids. The CDR3 DNA is TGCAGTGCTAGAGATCACGATTCGGGGCACATAGTCTACGGCTACACCTTC. Encoded protein: CSARDHDSGHIVYGYTF.

V and J are TRBV5-1 and TRBJ2-2; TRBD1 matches at 7 bases. CDR1 and CDR2 (germline): SGHRS, YFSETQ. The CDR3 sequence is 16 residues long. Trimming removed 0 bases from V and 1 base from J; junction bases left unmatched: 3. The DNA for the CDR3 is TGCGCCAGCAGCTTGGGCTGGACAGGGAACACCGGGGAGCTGTTTTTT. Amino acids: CASSLGWTGNTGELFF. Full variable domain (rest looked up from reference TRBV5-1 and TRBJ2-2): KAGVTQTPRYLIKTRGQQVTLSCSPISGHRSVSWYQQTPGQGLQFLFEYFSETQRNKGNFPGRFSGRQFSNSRSEMNVSTLELGDSALYLCASSLGWTGNTGELFFGEGSRLTVL.

The chain joins TRBV24-1 to TRBJ2-1; D possibly uses TRBD1 or TRBD2 (5 bases each). Trimming shortened V by 3 bases and J by 0 bases, and 8 bases separated the two germline ends. This CDR3 is 15 amino acids long. Looked up from germline, CDR1 is KGHDR and CDR2 is SFDVKD. The CDR3 DNA sequence: TGTGCCACCAGTGATGGGGGTCACTCCTACAATGAGCAGTTCTTC. Translated: CATSDGGHSYNEQFF.

This clonotype showed up just a few times. CDR3: CASSHGLAGPHDTQYF. As DNA, the CDR3 is TGTGCCAGCAGCCATGGACTAGCGGGGCCCCACGATACGCAGTATTTT. The rearrangement joins TRBV28 to TRBJ2-3; TRBD2 matches at 12 bases. CDR3 size: 16 residues. V lost 6 bases to trimming and J lost 6 bases; unmatched junction nucleotides: 10. Germline loops: CDR1 MDHEN, CDR2 SYDVKM.

The chain has TRBV12-3 or TRBV12-4 and TRBJ2-3, with 9 bases fitting TRBD2. Losses at the gene ends were 2 bases for V and 2 bases for J; bases not matched to a gene: 8. The CDR3 totals 17 residues. The chain's CDR3 is CASSLRLAGTITDTQYF. Written as DNA, the CDR3 is TGTGCCAGCAGTTTAAGGCTAGCGGGGACCATCACAGATACGCAGTATTTT.

Regarding this clonotype: A much larger clone differs by one base, so this may be a read error. The chain recombines TRBV28 with TRBJ2-1; 9 bases match TRBD2. In germline, CDR1 is MDHEN, CDR2 SYDVKM. V shed 6 bases and J 6 bases; nucleotides not matched to a gene: 9. The length of the CDR3 is 15 residues. The CDR3 sequence is CASRHPSGMRNEQFF. For the CDR3, the DNA is TGTGCCAGCAGGCACCCTAGCGGGATGCGCAATGAGCAGTTCTTC.

The chain links TRBV19 to TRBJ2-5; 9 nucleotides line up with TRBD2. Germline CDR1 reads LNHDA; CDR2 reads SQIVND (reference sequence). This CDR3 spans 14 amino acids. Trimming took 7 bases from V and 1 from J; bases not matched to a gene: 4. The chain's CDR3 is CASKASGVQETQYF. The CDR3 DNA follows: TGTGCCAGTAAGGCTAGCGGGGTCCAAGAGACCCAGTACTTC.

This clonotype was seen more than once but under ten times. The genes are TRBV7-9 and TRBJ2-7, with D hard to call. Germline V gene data show CDR1 as SEHNR and CDR2 as FQNEAQ (reference sequence). V lost 2 bases, J lost 5 bases, and 19 bases lay in between. This CDR3 comprises 16 residues. The DNA of the CDR3 is TGTGCCAGCAGCTTAAGATTATCGGGTGAATTGGACGAGCAGTACTTC. It codes for CASSLRLSGELDEQYF.

V and J are TRBV2 and TRBJ2-2; 8 nucleotides line up with TRBD1. This CDR3 spans 19 amino acids. Trimming at V came to 2 bases and at J to 1 base, leaving 12 bases not matched to a gene. CDR1 and CDR2 (germline): SNHLY, FYNNEI. The CDR3 sequence: CASSELPVLQGVNTGELFF. The CDR3 DNA is TGTGCCAGCAGTGAATTGCCGGTCCTACAGGGGGTGAACACCGGGGAGCTGTTTTTT.

This chain connects TRBV7-6 to TRBJ2-7; 10 bases are shared with TRBD2. The DNA end favors TRBJ2-5, so the J call may be wrong. Looked up from germline, CDR1 is SGHVS and CDR2 is FNYEAQ. This CDR3 has 17 amino acids. The CDR3 DNA reads as TGTGCCAGCAGCTTAGTGGATCGGACTAGCGGTCAAGAGACCCAGTACTTC. Its translation: CASSLVDRTSGQETQYF.

In its sample, this clonotype was seen once. At one of its ends the junction is not consistent with the germline gene, which may arise from a read error. V gene TRBV6-2 or TRBV6-3 combines with J gene TRBJ1-1; D gene unclear. The CDR3 covers 15 residues. The germline V gene encodes CDR1 MNHEY and CDR2 SVGEGT. The CDR3 DNA sequence: TGTGCCTGCAGTTACTCACTCGCGGGGAACACTGAAGCTTTCTTT. Translating gives CACSYSLAGNTEAFF.

The chain combines TRBV10-3 with TRBJ2-6; a possible D gene is TRBD1 (5 bases). The V gene lost 8 bases and the J gene lost 0 bases, with 14 bases spanning the gap. The CDR3 contains 16 residues. Germline values: CDR1 ENHRY, CDR2 SYGVKD. CDR3 sequence: CAIFSGRASGANVLTF. In DNA, the CDR3 is TGTGCCATCTTCTCCGGCAGGGCCTCTGGGGCCAACGTCCTGACTTTC.

As DNA, the CDR3 is TGCAGTGCTACGACACAGGGGCGGGGGCGTAATCAGCCCCAGCATTTT. Translating gives CSATTQGRGRNQPQHF. V and J are TRBV20-1 and TRBJ1-5, with 7 bases matching TRBD1. Germline CDR1 DFQATT, CDR2 SNEGSKA (reference sequence). The J segment lost 4 bases and the V segment lost 4 bases, leaving 13 bases of the junction unmatched. This CDR3 is built from 16 residues.

The chain couples TRBV5-5 to TRBJ1-6; tentative D call: TRBD1 (6 bases). Germline V lookup: CDR1 SGHKS, CDR2 YYEKEE (reference sequence). V lost 7 bases to trimming and J lost 7 bases, with 15 bases between them. This CDR3 comprises 14 residues. The CDR3 reads CASGQQGFNSPLHF. The DNA for the CDR3 is TGTGCCAGCGGTCAACAGGGCTTCAATTCACCCCTCCACTTT. Using reference TRBV5-5 and TRBJ1-6 for the parts outside the CDR3, the full variable domain is DAGVTQSPTHLIKTRGQQVTLRCSPISGHKSVSWYQQVLGQGPQFIFQYYEKEERGRGNFPDRFSARQFPNYSSELNVNALLLGDSALYLCASGQQGFNSPLHFGNGTRLTVT.

This rearrangement joins TRBV24-1 to TRBJ1-2; D ambiguous. The CDR3 length is 13 residues. The germline V gene encodes CDR1 KGHDR and CDR2 SFDVKD. V dropped 6 bases and J dropped 3 bases, with 10 bases sitting between them. CDR3 amino acids: CATSPDGYYGYTF. DNA of the CDR3: TGTGCCACCAGTCCGGACGGATACTATGGCTACACCTTC.

This clonotype was counted only a few times. This chain uses TRBV28 with TRBJ1-2; 9 bases map to TRBD1. The V gene end was trimmed by 6 bases and the J gene end by 8 bases; junction bases not matched to a gene: 4. CDR3 length: 12 amino acids. The germline V gene encodes CDR1 MDHEN and CDR2 SYDVKM. The CDR3, as DNA: TGTGCCAGCAGGCGACAGGGGGGAGGCTACACCTTC. This translates into CASRRQGGGYTF.

This clonotype appeared a few times. One end of the junction does not line up with germline, which may come from a read error. The genes are TRBV5-1 and TRBJ1-2, with 8 positions matching TRBD1. The germline gives CDR1 SGHRS, CDR2 YFSETQ. The CDR3 spans 17 residues. The CDR3 DNA is TGCGCCAGCAGATTGGTTTATAGGGACAGGTCTAACTATGGCTACACCTTC. The encoded protein is CASRLVYRDRSNYGYTF.

This chain connects TRBV5-8 to TRBJ1-6; no definite D call. The germline gives CDR1 SGHTS, CDR2 YDEGEE. CDR3 size: 16 residues. Trimming pared 4 bases from V and 5 bases from J, leaving 16 bases between. CDR3 region: CASSDETGPNNSPLHF. The CDR3 coding sequence is TGTGCCAGCAGCGACGAAACCGGGCCGAATAATTCACCCCTCCACTTT. The full variable domain, rest sourced from reference TRBV5-8 and TRBJ1-6, is EAGVTQSPTHLIKTRGQQATLRCSPISGHTSVYWYQQALGLGLQFLLWYDEGEERNRGNFPPRFSGRQFPNYSSELNVNALELEDSALYLCASSDETGPNNSPLHFGNGTRLTVT.

The chain links TRBV28 to TRBJ1-3; weak D call: TRBD1 (5 bases). V lost 7 bases and J lost 0, with 13 bases in between. Germline loops: CDR1 MDHEN, CDR2 SYDVKM. This CDR3 has 15 amino acids. CDR3 loop: CASNPWGVSGNTIYF. In DNA, the CDR3 is TGTGCCAGCAATCCTTGGGGGGTCTCTGGAAACACCATATATTTT. The entire variable domain, with the rest obtained from reference TRBV28 and TRBJ1-3, is as follows: DVKVTQSSRYLVKRTGEKVFLECVQDMDHENMFWYRQDPGLGLRLIYFSYDVKMKEKGDIPEGYSVSREKKERFSLILESASTNQTSMYLCASNPWGVSGNTIYFGEGSWLTVV.

V gene TRBV20-1 combines with J gene TRBJ2-7; D gene unclear. The V end was cut by 5 bases, the J end by 2 bases, with 16 bases between. Germline CDR1 reads DFQATT; CDR2 reads SNEGSKA (reference sequence). The CDR3 loop spans 14 amino acids. The CDR3 region has the DNA TGCAGTGCTCCCGCGCTCGCGTCGCCCTACGAGCAGTACTTC. It is translated as CSAPALASPYEQYF.

This chain connects TRBV20-1 to TRBJ2-5, with 13 bases aligning to TRBD2. Germline V gives CDR1 DFQATT, CDR2 SNEGSKA (reference sequence). The CDR3 has 14 amino acids. V was clipped by 3 bases and J by 11 bases; unmatched bases: 9. This chain's CDR3 is CSARTSGRYNEQYF. For the CDR3, the DNA is TGCAGTGCTAGGACTAGCGGGAGGTATAATGAGCAGTACTTC.